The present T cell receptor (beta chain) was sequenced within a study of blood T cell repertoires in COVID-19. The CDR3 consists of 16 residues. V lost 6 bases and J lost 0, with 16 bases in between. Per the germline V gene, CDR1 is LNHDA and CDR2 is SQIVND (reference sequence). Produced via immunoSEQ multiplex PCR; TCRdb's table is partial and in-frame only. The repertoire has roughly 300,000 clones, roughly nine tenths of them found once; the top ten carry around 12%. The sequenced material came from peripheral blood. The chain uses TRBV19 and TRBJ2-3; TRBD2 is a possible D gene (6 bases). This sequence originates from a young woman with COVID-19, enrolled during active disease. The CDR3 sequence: CASRTIGGRSTDTQYF. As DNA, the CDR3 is TGTGCCAGTAGAACCATCGGAGGGAGGAGCACAGATACGCAGTATTTT.